This T cell receptor (beta chain) was captured by sequencing in a study of T cell clonality in common variable immunodeficiency. Trimming shortened V by 1 base and J by 7 bases, and 11 bases separated the two germline ends. Looked up from germline, CDR1 is SEHNR and CDR2 is FQNEAQ (reference sequence). The CDR3 runs to 14 residues. The method was immunoSEQ multiplex PCR; TCRdb's version includes in-frame clones alone and lacks a portion of them. This repertoire holds roughly 50,000 clones, and none appear only once. Regarding this clone: The read halts 3 residues ahead of the CDR3 end, with the missing end drawn from the germline J gene. The same CDR3 can be traced to other DNA sequences in this sample.

The sequenced sample consisted of peripheral blood mononuclear cells. This rearrangement joins TRBV7-9 to TRBJ1-3; D ambiguous. The sequence came from a person aged 18 to 75 in good health. The part of the CDR3 DNA that was read is TGTGCCAGCAGCTTAGAAGGGTTCCTGAACACC. This gives the protein CASSLEGFLNT. From start to end, the CDR3 is CASSLEGFLNTIYF.